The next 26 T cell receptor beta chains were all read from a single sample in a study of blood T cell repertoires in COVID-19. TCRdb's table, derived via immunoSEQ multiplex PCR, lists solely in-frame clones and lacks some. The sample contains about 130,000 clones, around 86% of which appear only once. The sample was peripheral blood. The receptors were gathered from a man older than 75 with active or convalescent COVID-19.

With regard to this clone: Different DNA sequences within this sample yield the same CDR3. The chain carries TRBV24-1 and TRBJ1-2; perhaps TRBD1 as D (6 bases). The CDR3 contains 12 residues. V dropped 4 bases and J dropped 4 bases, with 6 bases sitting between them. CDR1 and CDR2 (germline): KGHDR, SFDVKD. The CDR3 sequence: CATSDRGYGYTF. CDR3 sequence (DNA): TGTGCCACCAGTGACAGGGGCTATGGCTACACCTTC.

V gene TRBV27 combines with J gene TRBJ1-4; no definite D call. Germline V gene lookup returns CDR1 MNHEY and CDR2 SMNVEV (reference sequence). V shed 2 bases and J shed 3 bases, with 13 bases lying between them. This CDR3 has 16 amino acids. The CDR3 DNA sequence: TGTGCCAGCAGTTTACTTGGAGGGCCGGCTAATGAAAAACTGTTTTTT. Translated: CASSLLGGPANEKLFF.

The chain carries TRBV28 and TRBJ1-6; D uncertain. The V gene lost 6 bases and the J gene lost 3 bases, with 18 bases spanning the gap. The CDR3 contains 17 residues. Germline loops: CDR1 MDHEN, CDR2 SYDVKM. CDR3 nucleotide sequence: TGTGCCAGCAGCCCCCGGCCCGGGAGAGGCTATAATTCACCCCTCCACTTT. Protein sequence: CASSPRPGRGYNSPLHF.

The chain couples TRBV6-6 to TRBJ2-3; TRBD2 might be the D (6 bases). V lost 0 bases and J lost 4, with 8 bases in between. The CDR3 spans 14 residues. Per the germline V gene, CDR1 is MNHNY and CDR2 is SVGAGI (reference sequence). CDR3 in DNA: TGTGCCAGCAGTTACTCGGCGGGGTCAGATACGCAGTATTTT. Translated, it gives CASSYSAGSDTQYF.

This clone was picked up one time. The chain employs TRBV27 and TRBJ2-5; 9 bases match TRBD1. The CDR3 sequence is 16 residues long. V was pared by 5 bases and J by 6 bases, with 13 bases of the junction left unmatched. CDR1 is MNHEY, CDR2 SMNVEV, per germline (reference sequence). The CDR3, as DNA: TGTGCCAGCAGTACCCTCTGGGACAGGGAGTTAAAGACCCAGTACTTC. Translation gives CASSTLWDRELKTQYF.

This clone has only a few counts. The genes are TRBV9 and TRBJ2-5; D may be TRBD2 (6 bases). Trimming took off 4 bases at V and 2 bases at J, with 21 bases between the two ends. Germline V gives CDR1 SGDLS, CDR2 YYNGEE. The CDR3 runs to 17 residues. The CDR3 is CASSPFSGTQPQETQYF. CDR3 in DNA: TGTGCCAGCAGCCCGTTTTCCGGGACTCAACCGCAAGAGACCCAGTACTTC.

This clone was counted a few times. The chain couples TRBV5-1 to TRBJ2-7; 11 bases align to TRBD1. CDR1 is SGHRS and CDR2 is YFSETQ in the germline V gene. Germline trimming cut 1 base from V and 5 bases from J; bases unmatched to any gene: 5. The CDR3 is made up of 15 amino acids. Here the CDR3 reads CASSLLPGQGDEQYF. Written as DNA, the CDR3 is TGCGCCAGCAGCTTGCTACCGGGACAGGGGGACGAGCAGTACTTC.

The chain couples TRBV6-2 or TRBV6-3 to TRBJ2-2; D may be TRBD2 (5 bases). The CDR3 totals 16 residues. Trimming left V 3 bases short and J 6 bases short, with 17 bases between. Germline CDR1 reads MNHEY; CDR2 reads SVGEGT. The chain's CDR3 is CASSYFRTLFPGELFF. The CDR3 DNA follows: TGTGCCAGCAGTTATTTTCGGACTCTGTTTCCCGGGGAGCTGTTTTTT.

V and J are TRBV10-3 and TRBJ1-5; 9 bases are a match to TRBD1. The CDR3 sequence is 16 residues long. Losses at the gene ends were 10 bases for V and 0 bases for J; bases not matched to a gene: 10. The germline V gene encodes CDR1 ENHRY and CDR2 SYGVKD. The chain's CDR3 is CAKQGAGPCSNQPQHF. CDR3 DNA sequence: TGTGCCAAACAGGGGGCTGGCCCTTGTAGCAATCAGCCCCAGCATTTT.

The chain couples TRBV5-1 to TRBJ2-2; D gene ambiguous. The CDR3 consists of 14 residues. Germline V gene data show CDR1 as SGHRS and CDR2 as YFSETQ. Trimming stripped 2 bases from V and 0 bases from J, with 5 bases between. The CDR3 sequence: CASSFQANTGELFF. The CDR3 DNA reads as TGCGCCAGCAGCTTCCAGGCGAACACCGGGGAGCTGTTTTTT.

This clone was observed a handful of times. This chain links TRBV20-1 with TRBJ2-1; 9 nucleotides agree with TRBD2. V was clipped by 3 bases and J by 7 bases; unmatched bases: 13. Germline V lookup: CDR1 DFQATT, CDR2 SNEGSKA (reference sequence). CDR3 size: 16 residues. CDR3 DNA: TGCAGTGCTAGTCCCCTAGCGGGACGGGTGGGTAATGAGCAGTTCTTC. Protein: CSASPLAGRVGNEQFF.

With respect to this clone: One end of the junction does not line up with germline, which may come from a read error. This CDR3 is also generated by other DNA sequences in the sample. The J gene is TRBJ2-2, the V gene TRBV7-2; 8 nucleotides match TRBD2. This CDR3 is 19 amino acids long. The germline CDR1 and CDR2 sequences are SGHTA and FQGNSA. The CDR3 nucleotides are TGTGCCAGCAGTTTAGCCCGGGGGGGCCGCCTTAAAAACACCGGGGAGCTGTTTTTT. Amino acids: CASSLARGGRLKNTGELFF.

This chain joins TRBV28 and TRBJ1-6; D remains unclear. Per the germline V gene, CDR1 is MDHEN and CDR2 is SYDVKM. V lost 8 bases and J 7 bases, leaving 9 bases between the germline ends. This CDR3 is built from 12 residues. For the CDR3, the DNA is TGTGCCAGCTCGTCGGGAAATTCACCCCTCCACTTT. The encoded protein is CASSSGNSPLHF.

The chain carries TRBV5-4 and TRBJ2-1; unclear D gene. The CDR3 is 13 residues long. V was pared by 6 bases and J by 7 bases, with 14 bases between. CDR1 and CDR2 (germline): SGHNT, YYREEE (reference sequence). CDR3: CASTLIDFNEQFF. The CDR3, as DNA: TGTGCCAGCACCCTCATAGACTTTAATGAGCAGTTCTTC.

The CDR3 reads CASALYHGSADTDTQYF. CDR3 DNA: TGTGCCAGCGCACTCTATCACGGTAGCGCAGACACAGATACGCAGTATTTT. The chain couples TRBV18 to TRBJ2-3; a possible D gene is TRBD2 (5 bases). The germline V gene has CDR1 KGHSH and CDR2 LQKENI. V lost 8 bases and J 2 bases, leaving 23 bases between the germline ends. This CDR3 is built from 17 residues.

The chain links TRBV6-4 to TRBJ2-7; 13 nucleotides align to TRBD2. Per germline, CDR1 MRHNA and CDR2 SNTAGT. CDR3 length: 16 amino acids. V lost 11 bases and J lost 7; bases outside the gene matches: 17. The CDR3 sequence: CAGRGTSGTPIGEQYF. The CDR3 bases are TGTGCCGGGCGGGGGACTAGCGGGACCCCCATCGGGGAGCAGTACTTC.

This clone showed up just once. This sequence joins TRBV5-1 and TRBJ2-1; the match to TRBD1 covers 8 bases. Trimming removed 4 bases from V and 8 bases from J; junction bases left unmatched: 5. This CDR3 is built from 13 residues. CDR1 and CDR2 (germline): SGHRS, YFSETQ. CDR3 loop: CASSPGQAYEQFF. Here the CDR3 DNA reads TGCGCCAGCAGCCCGGGACAGGCGTATGAGCAGTTCTTC.

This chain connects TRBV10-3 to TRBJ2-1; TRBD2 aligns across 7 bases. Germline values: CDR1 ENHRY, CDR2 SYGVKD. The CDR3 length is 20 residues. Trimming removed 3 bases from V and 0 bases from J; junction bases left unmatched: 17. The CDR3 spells CAISETASGTPKSSYNEQFF. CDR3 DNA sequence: TGTGCCATCAGTGAAACGGCTAGCGGAACCCCCAAGAGCTCCTACAATGAGCAGTTCTTC.

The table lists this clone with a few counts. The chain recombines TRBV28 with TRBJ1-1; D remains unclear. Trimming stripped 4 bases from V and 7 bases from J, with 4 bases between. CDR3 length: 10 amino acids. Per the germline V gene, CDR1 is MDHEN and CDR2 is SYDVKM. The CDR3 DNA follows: TGTGCCAGCAGTTCCCATGAAGCTTTCTTT. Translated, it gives CASSSHEAFF.

The CDR3 sequence is CASSLAGGTTGELFF. The CDR3 bases are TGTGCCAGCAGCTTAGCGGGAGGGACCACCGGGGAGCTGTTTTTT. The chain combines TRBV7-7 with TRBJ2-2; 7 positions match TRBD2. CDR3 length equals 15 residues. V trimming: 0 bases; J trimming: 4 bases; junction bases outside the gene matches: 2. Germline CDR1 reads SSHAT; CDR2 reads FNYEAQ (reference sequence).

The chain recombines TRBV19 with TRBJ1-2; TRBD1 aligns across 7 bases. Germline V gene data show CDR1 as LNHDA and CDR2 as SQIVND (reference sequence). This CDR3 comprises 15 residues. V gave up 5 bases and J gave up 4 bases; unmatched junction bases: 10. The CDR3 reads CASSATQGGGYGYTF. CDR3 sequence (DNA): TGTGCCAGTAGTGCCACCCAGGGGGGAGGCTATGGCTACACCTTC. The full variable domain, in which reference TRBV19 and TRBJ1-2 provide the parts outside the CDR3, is DGGITQSPKYLFRKEGQNVTLSCEQNLNHDAMYWYRQDPGQGLRLIYYSQIVNDFQKGDIAEGYSVSREKKESFPLTVTSAQKNPTAFYLCASSATQGGGYGYTFGSGTRLTVV.

This CDR3 reads CASSIQQGGITEAFF. CDR3 DNA sequence: TGTGCCAGCAGCATACAACAGGGTGGGATTACTGAAGCTTTCTTT. This chain uses TRBV7-9 with TRBJ1-1; tentative D call: TRBD1 (6 bases). V was cut by 5 bases and J by 5 bases, with 18 bases left in between. Germline V lookup: CDR1 SEHNR, CDR2 FQNEAQ (reference sequence). The CDR3 has 15 amino acids.

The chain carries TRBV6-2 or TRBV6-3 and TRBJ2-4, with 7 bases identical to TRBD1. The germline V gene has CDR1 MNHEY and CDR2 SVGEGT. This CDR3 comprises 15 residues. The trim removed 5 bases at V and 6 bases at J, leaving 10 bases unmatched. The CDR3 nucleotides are TGTGCCAGCAGTGTTAGGACTGCAGGGGGAAACATTCAGTACTTC. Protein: CASSVRTAGGNIQYF.

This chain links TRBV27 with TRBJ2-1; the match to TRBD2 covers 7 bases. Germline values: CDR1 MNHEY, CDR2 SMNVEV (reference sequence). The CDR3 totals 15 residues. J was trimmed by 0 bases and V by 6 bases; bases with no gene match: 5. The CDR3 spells CASRSGTTSYNEQFF. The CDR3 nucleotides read TGTGCCAGCAGGAGCGGGACGACCTCCTACAATGAGCAGTTCTTC.

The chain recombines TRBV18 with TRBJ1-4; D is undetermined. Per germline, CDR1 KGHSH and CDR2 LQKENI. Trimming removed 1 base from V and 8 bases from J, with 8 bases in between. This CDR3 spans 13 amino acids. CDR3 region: CASSPQGGEKLFF. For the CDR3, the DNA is TGTGCCAGCTCACCACAGGGAGGAGAAAAACTGTTTTTT.

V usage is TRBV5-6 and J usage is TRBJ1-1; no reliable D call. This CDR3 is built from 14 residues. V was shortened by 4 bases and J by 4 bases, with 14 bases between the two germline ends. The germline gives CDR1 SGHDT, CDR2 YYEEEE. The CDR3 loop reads CASSRISGSTEAFF. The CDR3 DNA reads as TGTGCCAGCAGCAGGATTTCCGGGAGCACTGAAGCTTTCTTT.